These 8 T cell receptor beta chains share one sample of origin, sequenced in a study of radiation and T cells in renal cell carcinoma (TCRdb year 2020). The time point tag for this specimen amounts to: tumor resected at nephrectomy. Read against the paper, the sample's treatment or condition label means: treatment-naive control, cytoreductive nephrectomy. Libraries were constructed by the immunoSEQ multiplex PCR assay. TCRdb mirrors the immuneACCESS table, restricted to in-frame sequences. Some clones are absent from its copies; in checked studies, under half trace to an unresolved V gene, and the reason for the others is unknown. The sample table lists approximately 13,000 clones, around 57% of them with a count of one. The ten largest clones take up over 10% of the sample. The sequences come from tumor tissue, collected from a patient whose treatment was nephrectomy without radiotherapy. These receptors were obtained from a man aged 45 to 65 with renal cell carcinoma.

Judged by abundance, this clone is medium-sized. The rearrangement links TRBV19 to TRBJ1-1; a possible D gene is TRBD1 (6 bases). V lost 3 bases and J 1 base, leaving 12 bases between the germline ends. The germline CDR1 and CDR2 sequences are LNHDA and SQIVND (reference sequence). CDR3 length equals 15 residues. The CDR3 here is CASSMAVRGNTEAFF. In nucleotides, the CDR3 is TGTGCCAGTAGTATGGCTGTCAGGGGGAACACTGAAGCTTTCTTT.

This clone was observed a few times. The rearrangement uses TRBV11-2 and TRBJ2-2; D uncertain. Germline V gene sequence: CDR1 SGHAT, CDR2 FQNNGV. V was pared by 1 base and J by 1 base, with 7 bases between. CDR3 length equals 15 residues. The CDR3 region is CASSLAGLNTGELFF. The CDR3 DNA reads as TGTGCCAGCAGCTTAGCAGGTTTGAACACCGGGGAGCTGTTTTTT. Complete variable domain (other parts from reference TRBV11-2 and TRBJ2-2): EAGVAQSPRYKIIEKRQSVAFWCNPISGHATLYWYQQILGQGPKLLIQFQNNGVVDDSQLPKDRFSAERLKGVDSTLKIQPAKLEDSAVYLCASSLAGLNTGELFFGEGSRLTVL.

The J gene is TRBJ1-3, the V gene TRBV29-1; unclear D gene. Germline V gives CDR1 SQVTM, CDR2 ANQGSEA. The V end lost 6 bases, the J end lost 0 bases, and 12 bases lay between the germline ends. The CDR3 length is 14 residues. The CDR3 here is CSVLGPASGNTIYF. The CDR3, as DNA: TGCAGCGTCCTCGGGCCAGCCTCTGGAAACACCATATATTTT.

The CDR3 loop reads CAWSLSLILGQANTGELFF. The CDR3 nucleotides read TGTGCCTGGAGCCTATCCCTAATATTGGGACAAGCGAACACCGGGGAGCTGTTTTTT. The chain is built from TRBV30 and TRBJ2-2, with D maybe TRBD1 (6 bases). There are 19 residues in the CDR3. V was shortened by 3 bases and J by 0 bases, with 23 bases between the two germline ends. CDR1 GTSNPN and CDR2 SVGIG come from the germline V gene (reference sequence).

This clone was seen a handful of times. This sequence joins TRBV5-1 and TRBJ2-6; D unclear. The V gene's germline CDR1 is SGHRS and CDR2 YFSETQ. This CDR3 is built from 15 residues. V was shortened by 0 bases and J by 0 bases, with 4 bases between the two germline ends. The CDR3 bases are TGCGCCAGCAGCTTGGAATTCTCTGGGGCCAACGTCCTGACTTTC. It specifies CASSLEFSGANVLTF.

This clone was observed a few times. CDR3 protein: CATSARQGFTDTQYF. DNA of the CDR3: TGTGCCACCAGCGCCAGACAGGGCTTCACAGATACGCAGTATTTT. V usage is TRBV15 and J usage is TRBJ2-3; 7 nucleotides align to TRBD1. Per the germline V gene, CDR1 is LNHNV and CDR2 is YYDKDF (reference sequence). V lost 5 bases to trimming and J lost 2 bases; unmatched junction nucleotides: 7. The CDR3 is 15 residues long.

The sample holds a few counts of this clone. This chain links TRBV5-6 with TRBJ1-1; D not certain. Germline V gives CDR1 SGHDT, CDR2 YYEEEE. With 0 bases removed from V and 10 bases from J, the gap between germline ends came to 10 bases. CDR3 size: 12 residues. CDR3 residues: CASSLGAGRAFF. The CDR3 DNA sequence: TGTGCCAGCAGCTTGGGAGCCGGGAGAGCTTTCTTT. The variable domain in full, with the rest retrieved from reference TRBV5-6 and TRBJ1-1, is DAGVTQSPTHLIKTRGQQVTLRCSPKSGHDTVSWYQQALGQGPQFIFQYYEEEERQRGNFPDRFSGHQFPNYSSELNVNALLLGDSALYLCASSLGAGRAFFGQGTRLTVV.

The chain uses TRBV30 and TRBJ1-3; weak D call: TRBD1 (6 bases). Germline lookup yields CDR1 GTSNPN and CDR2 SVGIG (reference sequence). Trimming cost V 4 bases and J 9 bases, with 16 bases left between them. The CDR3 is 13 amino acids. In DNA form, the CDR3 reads TGTGCCTGGACCCAAGGGGGGACTAGCACCATATATTTT. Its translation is CAWTQGGTSTIYF.